This T cell receptor (beta chain) originates from a study of T cell responses to AZD1222 COVID-19 vaccine. This CDR3 is built from 14 residues. Germline assignment: CDR1 SGHRS and CDR2 YFSETQ. Unmatched junction bases numbered 4, after V lost 2 bases and J lost 7 bases. Repertoires were generated with immunoSEQ multiplex PCR, while TCRdb's copy carries only in-frame clones and drops some. Among about 130,000 clones listed, around 90% were seen once. The chain joins TRBV5-1 to TRBJ1-4; 8 bases map to TRBD1. Sequencing was performed on peripheral blood, taken on day 0 of AZD1222 vaccination. This TCR was sampled from an adult in good health. The CDR3 protein is CASSLGQGGEKLFF. The CDR3 bases are TGCGCCAGCAGCTTAGGACAGGGAGGTGAAAAACTGTTTTTT.